The entry below gives a single TCR beta chain sequence along with its context. What it recognizes is unknown. Libraries were prepared by immunoSEQ multiplex PCR; TCRdb keeps only in-frame clonotypes and omits some of them. Of about 79,000 clones listed, around four fifths were seen once; the top ten hold approximately 1.9%. Ahead of sequencing, the ViraFEST assay grew antigen-specific CD4+ T cells using viral peptide pools. Cultured cells yielded isolated CD4+ T cells after 10 days. In the cultures, half the medium was exchanged for IL-2 medium on days 3 and 7. CDR3 size: 16 residues. Between the trimmed V and J ends, which lost 1 base and 1 base, there was a span of 11 bases. Germline lookup yields CDR1 SGHTA and CDR2 FQGNSA. The data belong to a study of vaccination effects on CD4 cells after COVID-19. Whole-study results and caveats: Late post-vaccination, clones induced by infection and those induced by vaccine underwent marked clonal contraction. Small numbers of convalescent patients limited the study. It also lacked early post-infection timepoints.

The source of this sequence is a human donor who received a COVID-19 vaccine. The sequenced sample was CD4+ T cells from PBMCs cultured with HCoV-229E spike peptides, obtained before COVID-19 vaccination. The chain links TRBV7-2 to TRBJ2-4; D remains unclear. CDR3: CASSLVQLAAKNIQYF. The CDR3 DNA reads TGTGCCAGCAGCTTAGTCCAACTGGCGGCCAAAAACATTCAGTACTTC.